This T cell receptor (beta chain) originates from a study of shared clonotypes between healthy human individuals. It was at deep level that the assay was run. Generated by immunoSEQ multiplex PCR, the TCRdb table keeps only in-frame clones and is missing some. This table has about 490,000 clones, over 65% appearing once. Turning to this clone: The sample holds other DNA sequences that translate to the same CDR3.

The CDR3 spans 14 residues. The germline V gene has CDR1 KGHSH and CDR2 LQKENI. Unmatched junction bases numbered 3, after V lost 5 bases and J lost 0 bases. The sample taken for sequencing was PBMCs. The V and J genes are TRBV18 and TRBJ2-7, with 8 bases identical to TRBD1. The receptor was isolated from a woman aged 40 to 50 in good health. Some clones in this sample may be carry-over from other donors' samples. CDR3 protein: CASSGDRSSYEQYF. CDR3 coding DNA: TGTGCCAGCTCAGGGGACAGGAGCTCCTACGAGCAGTACTTC.